This is a list of T cell receptor beta chains from one sample in a study of cytomegalovirus exposure and HLA in healthy donors. Clones were sequenced by immunoSEQ multiplex PCR, and TCRdb holds only the in-frame ones, with some missing. Seen here are about 200,000 clones, more than 75% observed once, and the top ten hold 1.5% to 2%. The sequenced material came from PBMCs. The receptors shown here come from a woman aged 18-30 years in good health and CMV-seropositive. The CDR3 runs from the conserved cysteine through the conserved F or W. The D gene is left open where the match is weak. Rows may omit the clone size; those that give it use once, few, many or a size class.

V,D,J,size,DNA,CDR3
TRBV7-9,NA,TRBJ2-7,NA,TGTGCCAGCAGCTCGCAACAGGCGACCTACGAGCAGTACTTC,CASSSQQATYEQYF
TRBV11-2,TRBD1,TRBJ1-4,NA,TGTGCCAGCAGCCCAATCACAGGGGGCGTGAATGAAAAACTGTTTTTT,CASSPITGGVNEKLFF
TRBV5-1,NA,TRBJ2-2,few,TGCGCCAGCAGCTCGGGACAGAACACCGGGGAGCTGTTTTTT,CASSSGQNTGELFF
TRBV5-4,NA,TRBJ2-2,once,TGTGCCAGCAGCTTAGGACTAAACACCGGGGAGCTGTTTTTT,CASSLGLNTGELFF
TRBV5-1,TRBD2,TRBJ2-7,NA,TGCGCCAGCAGCCCCGGGACTAGCGGGGACCACGAGCAGTACTTC,CASSPGTSGDHEQYF
TRBV27,NA,TRBJ2-7,NA,TGTGCCAGCAGTTTTGGGCTTCTCTACGAGCAGTACTTC,CASSFGLLYEQYF
TRBV11-2,NA,TRBJ2-7,NA,TGTGCCAGCAGCTTGGCTAGCGCCTTTTACGAGCAGTACTTC,CASSLASAFYEQYF
TRBV10-3,NA,TRBJ2-1,NA,TGTGCCATCACCCGCGGTAACAATGAGCAGTTCTTC,CAITRGNNEQFF
TRBV29-1,NA,TRBJ2-5,NA,TGCAGCGTGTTACAGGGAGGGGGTTGGGAGACCCAGTACTTC,CSVLQGGGWETQYF
TRBV5-4,NA,TRBJ1-2,NA,TGTGCCAGCAGCCCACAATCTTACACCTTC,CASSPQSYTF
TRBV30,TRBD1,TRBJ2-3,NA,TGTGCCTGGAGGAGAGGGACAGGGGTCAGAGATACGCAGTATTTT,CAWRRGTGVRDTQYF
TRBV28,NA,TRBJ2-7,few,TGTGCCAGCAGTTTAAGGGCAGGGTTACCCTACGAGCAGTACTTC,CASSLRAGLPYEQYF
TRBV9,TRBD1,TRBJ1-2,NA,TGTGCCAGCAGCCTGGGACAGGGGAACTATGGCTACACCTTC,CASSLGQGNYGYTF
TRBV30,TRBD1,TRBJ2-1,NA,TGTGCCTGGACCCGGGGACAGGGGTTCTACAATGAGCAGTTCTTC,CAWTRGQGFYNEQFF
TRBV19,TRBD1,TRBJ1-5,NA,TGTGCCAGTAGTCTCGGGACAGGGGGCTGGCAGCCCCAGCATTTT,CASSLGTGGWQPQHF
TRBV9,NA,TRBJ2-1,NA,TGTGCCAGCAGCGCATCTAACAGGGATGAGCAGTTCTTC,CASSASNRDEQFF
TRBV5-4,TRBD1,TRBJ1-1,NA,TGTGCCAGCAGCGCAGGGGGCGTACTGAACACTGAAGCTTTCTTT,CASSAGGVLNTEAFF
TRBV7-3,NA,TRBJ2-2,NA,TGTGCCAGCAGCCCGGGACACTTGAACACCGGGGAGCTGTTTTTT,CASSPGHLNTGELFF
TRBV9,TRBD1,TRBJ2-1,NA,TGTGCCAGCAGCGCCCGGGGACAGGGAGTTGACAATGAGCAGTTCTTC,CASSARGQGVDNEQFF
TRBV5-1,NA,TRBJ2-3,NA,TGCGCCAGCAGCTTGTTCGTGGGAGCAGGAGATACGCAGTATTTT,CASSLFVGAGDTQYF
TRBV12-5,TRBD1,TRBJ1-2,NA,TGTGCTAGTGGCGATGCCTCCGGGGACAGGGGGCGCGGGGACTATGGCTACACCTTC,CASGDASGDRGRGDYGYTF
TRBV10-1,NA,TRBJ2-1,NA,TGCGCCAGCAGTGAGGACCCCAGCAGGGTCAATGAGCAGTTCTTC,CASSEDPSRVNEQFF
TRBV28,NA,TRBJ1-1,NA,TGTGCCAGCAGTTTCGACAGTGAAGCTTTCTTT,CASSFDSEAFF
TRBV10-3,TRBD1,TRBJ1-1,NA,TGTGCCATCAGTGAGCAACAGGGGTTACCTTTCTTT,CAISEQQGLPFF
TRBV27,NA,TRBJ1-2,NA,TGTGCCAGCAGTTTATCTTCAATTTATGGCTACACCTTC,CASSLSSIYGYTF
TRBV4-1,TRBD1,TRBJ1-1,NA,TGCGCCAGCAGCTCTCGAACCGGACAGGGGGCATCGTTAAACACTGAAGCTTTCTTT,CASSSRTGQGASLNTEAFF
TRBV19,NA,TRBJ2-1,NA,TGTGCCAGTACCCCGGGGGAGCGGGTTTCTGTAGACAATGAGCAGTTCTTC,CASTPGERVSVDNEQFF
TRBV4-1,NA,TRBJ1-3,NA,TGCGCCAGCAGCCTCCTCCCGGGGGTCGGAAACACCATATATTTT,CASSLLPGVGNTIYF
TRBV29-1,TRBD2,TRBJ2-3,NA,TGCAGCGTTGGGTTAGCGGGAAGGTGGTCAGATACGCAGTATTTT,CSVGLAGRWSDTQYF
TRBV27,NA,TRBJ2-7,NA,TGTGCCAGCAGTTTTACCCGGGGGTACGAGCAGTACTTC,CASSFTRGYEQYF
TRBV11-2,TRBD2,TRBJ2-1,NA,TGTGCCAGCAGCTTAGGATTGGGCGGGGGGGAGCAGTTCTTC,CASSLGLGGGEQFF
TRBV7-2,TRBD1,TRBJ1-5,NA,TGTGCCAGCAGCCGTCGGACAGGATATCAGCCCCAGCATTTT,CASSRRTGYQPQHF
TRBV5-1,TRBD2,TRBJ2-1,NA,TGCGCCAGCAGCTTGGGGCTAGCGGGAACCTACAATGAGCAGTTCTTC,CASSLGLAGTYNEQFF
TRBV30,NA,TRBJ2-7,NA,TGTGCCTGGAGTGTATACCAGGGCAGCTCCTACGAGCAGTACTTC,CAWSVYQGSSYEQYF
TRBV18,NA,TRBJ2-7,NA,TGTGCCAGCTCGACGGGCGGGCCCTACGAGCAGTACTTC,CASSTGGPYEQYF
TRBV5-1,TRBD1,TRBJ2-3,once,TGCGCCAGCAGCTTGGTGGGCAGGGGGCGGACAGATACGCAGTATTTT,CASSLVGRGRTDTQYF